This entry describes one TCR beta chain. Its antigen is not known. The table came from immunoSEQ multiplex PCR; TCRdb's copy has only in-frame clones and leaves some out. The sample includes more than 50,000 clones, 84% of them seen just once. The V end was cut by 0 bases, the J end by 0 bases, with 11 bases between. This CDR3 has 16 residues. Per the germline V gene, CDR1 is SGHTA and CDR2 is FQGNSA. These data are taken from a study of OX40 agonist ivuxolimab in advanced cancers. Overall study context: The drug used for patients, ivuxolimab, was an agonistic anti-OX40 (CD134) antibody. Partial responses were recorded for three patients, including one with hepatocellular carcinoma and two with cutaneous melanoma. Study-level points and caveats: CD4+ and CD8+ blood T cells expanded clonally by week 6 at 0.1 to 3.0 mg/kg. Relative to CD4+ cells, CD8+ T cells on average had more expanded clones.

The chain has TRBV7-2 and TRBJ2-5, with unresolved D. The receptor's source is an adult with an advanced solid tumor such as melanoma, head and neck, liver or kidney cancer. The specimen comprised CD4+ or CD8+ T cells sorted from blood, sampled in a trial of the OX40 agonist ivuxolimab. In DNA form, the CDR3 reads TGTGCCAGCAGCTTAGCTCTCAGGAGAGACCAAGAGACCCAGTACTTC. It specifies CASSLALRRDQETQYF.